These 20 T cell receptor beta chains were all obtained from the same sample, sequenced in a study of control samples from healthy donors and cancer patients. TCRdb's copy holds only in-frame clones and misses some; the assay was immunoSEQ multiplex PCR. The data show roughly 150,000 clones, around nine tenths seen once. Material: blood. The source of these receptors is a man aged 18-30 years in good health.

V usage is TRBV27 and J usage is TRBJ2-6, with D hard to call. The CDR3 sequence is 13 residues long. Trimming removed 8 bases at V and 4 bases at J, with 9 bases between. Germline V gives CDR1 MNHEY, CDR2 SMNVEV (reference sequence). The CDR3 nucleotides are TGTGCCAGCGCCCCGGCCGGGGCCAACGTCCTGACTTTC. Encoded protein: CASAPAGANVLTF.

The V gene is TRBV2, the J gene TRBJ2-5, with TRBD1 identical over 10 bases. Germline V lookup: CDR1 SNHLY, CDR2 FYNNEI. J was trimmed by 3 bases and V by 6 bases; bases with no gene match: 4. The CDR3 loop spans 14 amino acids. The CDR3 sequence: CASRAGTGEETQYF. CDR3 in DNA: TGTGCCAGCAGGGCCGGGACAGGGGAAGAGACCCAGTACTTC.

The J gene is TRBJ1-5, the V gene TRBV2, with TRBD1 as a possible D gene (5 bases). This CDR3 is 15 amino acids long. Germline lookup yields CDR1 SNHLY and CDR2 FYNNEI. V lost 5 bases and J lost 2, with 13 bases in between. The CDR3 loop is CASSPPRGGNQPQHF. CDR3 DNA sequence: TGTGCCAGCAGTCCCCCCCGAGGGGGCAATCAGCCCCAGCATTTT.

The V and J genes are TRBV20-1 and TRBJ1-2; possibly TRBD1 for D (5 bases). The CDR3 has 14 residues. V lost 3 bases to trimming and J lost 4 bases, with 15 bases between them. Germline loops: CDR1 DFQATT, CDR2 SNEGSKA (reference sequence). CDR3 protein: CSASFGDGLYGYTF. The CDR3 DNA reads TGCAGTGCTAGTTTTGGGGACGGTCTCTATGGCTACACCTTC.

The chain combines TRBV5-4 with TRBJ2-7, with TRBD1 identical over 7 bases. V dropped 1 base and J dropped 5; count of bases not matched to a gene: 0. The CDR3 runs to 12 residues. Germline assignment: CDR1 SGHNT and CDR2 YYREEE (reference sequence). CDR3 protein: CASSLTGDEQYF. The CDR3 nucleotides read TGTGCCAGCAGCTTGACAGGGGACGAGCAGTACTTC.

The J gene is TRBJ2-5, the V gene TRBV2; the D is unclear. There are 15 residues in the CDR3. Germline V gene data show CDR1 as SNHLY and CDR2 as FYNNEI. V was cut by 2 bases and J by 2 bases, with 12 bases left in between. The CDR3 sequence is CASSEMAADQETQYF. The DNA of the CDR3 is TGTGCCAGCAGTGAAATGGCGGCAGATCAAGAGACCCAGTACTTC.

This rearrangement joins TRBV29-1 to TRBJ1-1; no clear D. The CDR3 spans 13 residues. V shed 7 bases and J shed 4 bases, with 16 bases lying between them. Germline assignment: CDR1 SQVTM and CDR2 ANQGSEA. This CDR3 is CSALIGSATEAFF. The CDR3 coding sequence is TGCAGCGCCCTCATCGGGAGCGCCACTGAAGCTTTCTTT.

The rearrangement links TRBV10-3 to TRBJ2-1, with D maybe TRBD2 (6 bases). Trimming shortened V by 3 bases and J by 4 bases, and 13 bases separated the two germline ends. The CDR3 sequence is 15 residues long. Germline CDR1 and CDR2: ENHRY and SYGVKD. The CDR3 region has the DNA TGTGCCATCAGTGAAGGCGGGGACCCTTACAATGAGCAGTTCTTC. Protein sequence: CAISEGGDPYNEQFF.

The rearrangement links TRBV7-2 to TRBJ1-6, with a possible D match to TRBD1 (5 bases). CDR3 length: 16 amino acids. V lost 5 bases, J lost 6 bases, and 17 bases lay in between. From germline, CDR1 is SGHTA and CDR2 FQGNSA. CDR3 sequence: CASSPAPRAVNSPLHF. The CDR3 DNA follows: TGTGCCAGCAGCCCGGCACCCAGGGCCGTTAATTCACCCCTCCACTTT.

The genes are TRBV7-8 and TRBJ2-1, with a tentative D call TRBD1 (7 bases). CDR3 length equals 16 residues. Germline loops: CDR1 SGHVS, CDR2 FQNEAQ. The V end lost 2 bases, the J end lost 0 bases, and 11 bases lay between the germline ends. The CDR3 spells CASSLPRGASYNEQFF. The CDR3 bases are TGTGCCAGCAGCTTACCCAGGGGGGCCTCCTACAATGAGCAGTTCTTC.

The chain carries TRBV7-2 and TRBJ2-7; D remains unclear. CDR3 size: 11 residues. Trimming removed 2 bases at V and 1 base at J, with 0 bases between. Germline-derived CDR1 and CDR2 are SGHTA and FQGNSA. The chain's CDR3 is CASSLSYEQYF. The DNA for the CDR3 is TGTGCCAGCAGCTTATCCTACGAGCAGTACTTC.

DNA for the CDR3: TGTGCCATCAAACGGACAGAGAACACTGAAGCTTTCTTT. As protein: CAIKRTENTEAFF. This chain uses TRBV10-3 with TRBJ1-1, with D possibly being TRBD1 (6 bases). CDR1 is ENHRY and CDR2 is SYGVKD in the germline V gene. CDR3 length: 13 amino acids. The ends were cut back, 7 bases at V and 1 base at J, with 10 bases in the middle.

CDR3 nucleotide sequence: TGTGCCAGCAGCATTTCCCCAGGACTAGCGGGGGGGCGAGAGACCCAGTACTTC. It is translated as CASSISPGLAGGRETQYF. The V and J genes are TRBV27 and TRBJ2-5; 15 nucleotides line up with TRBD2. Germline V CDR1 and CDR2: MNHEY, SMNVEV (reference sequence). The V segment lost 6 bases and the J segment 4 bases; nucleotides outside the gene matches: 12. The CDR3 totals 18 residues.

A note on this clone: The junction departs from the called germline gene at one end, perhaps through a read error. V is TRBV27 and J is TRBJ1-1; no clear D. The CDR3 runs 15 residues. Germline-derived CDR1 and CDR2 are MNHEY and SMNVEV (reference sequence). The CDR3 here is CASSLSKRENIEAFF. CDR3 sequence (DNA): TGTGCCAGCAGTTTATCTAAAAGGGAGAACATTGAAGCTTTCTTT.

In this sample, this clone turned up a few times. This chain uses TRBV11-3 with TRBJ1-1; no definite D call. V lost 5 bases and J 2 bases, leaving 9 bases between the germline ends. Germline lookup yields CDR1 SGHNT and CDR2 YENEEA. This CDR3 comprises 13 residues. CDR3 in DNA: TGTGCCAGCAGCCTAAACAGTAACACTGAAGCTTTCTTT. This sequence encodes CASSLNSNTEAFF.

This chain links TRBV21-1 with TRBJ2-5; the table gives TRBD2 as D, unverified against the DNA. TRBV21-1 is a documented pseudogene. CDR3 size: 16 residues. The CDR3: CASSPLGGGGRETQYF. CDR3 DNA sequence: TGTGCCAGCAGCCCACTCGGTGGGGGGGGCCGGGAGACCCAGTACTTC.

Here the CDR3 DNA reads TGTGCCAGCAGTCTGACAGGGAGAGGCGAAAAACTGTTTTTT. The encoded protein is CASSLTGRGEKLFF. The gene calls are TRBV28 and TRBJ1-4; the match to TRBD1 covers 7 bases. This CDR3 spans 14 amino acids. Germline V gene data show CDR1 as MDHEN and CDR2 as SYDVKM. Trimming cost V 5 bases and J 8 bases; bases outside gene matches: 8.

The gene calls are TRBV11-2 and TRBJ2-3; 12 bases fit TRBD1. The V segment lost 4 bases and the J segment 6 bases; nucleotides outside the gene matches: 8. CDR3 length: 16 amino acids. Germline V gene sequence: CDR1 SGHAT, CDR2 FQNNGV. CDR3: CASSSAGTGGKDTQYF. The CDR3 bases are TGTGCCAGCAGCTCCGCCGGGACAGGGGGCAAGGATACGCAGTATTTT.

This sequence joins TRBV27 and TRBJ2-1; 9 bases line up with TRBD1. The trim removed 8 bases at V and 9 bases at J, leaving 14 bases unmatched. Per the germline V gene, CDR1 is MNHEY and CDR2 is SMNVEV (reference sequence). This CDR3 has 15 residues. The CDR3 DNA follows: TGTGCCAGCTACGACGGGGGGACAGGGAAAGGTGAGCAGTTCTTC. Protein product: CASYDGGTGKGEQFF.

V gene TRBV15 combines with J gene TRBJ2-1; the D is unclear. V was shortened by 3 bases and J by 9 bases, with 15 bases between the two germline ends. The V gene's germline CDR1 is LNHNV and CDR2 YYDKDF (reference sequence). This CDR3 comprises 14 residues. CDR3 loop: CATSSLRSGGEQFF. In DNA form, the CDR3 reads TGTGCCACCAGCAGCCTACGGAGTGGTGGTGAGCAGTTCTTC. Variable domain in full (rest from reference TRBV15 and TRBJ2-1): DAMVIQNPRYQVTQFGKPVTLSCSQTLNHNVMYWYQQKSSQAPKLLFHYYDKDFNNEADTPDNFQSRRPNTSFCFLDIRSPGLGDTAMYLCATSSLRSGGEQFFGPGTRLTVL.